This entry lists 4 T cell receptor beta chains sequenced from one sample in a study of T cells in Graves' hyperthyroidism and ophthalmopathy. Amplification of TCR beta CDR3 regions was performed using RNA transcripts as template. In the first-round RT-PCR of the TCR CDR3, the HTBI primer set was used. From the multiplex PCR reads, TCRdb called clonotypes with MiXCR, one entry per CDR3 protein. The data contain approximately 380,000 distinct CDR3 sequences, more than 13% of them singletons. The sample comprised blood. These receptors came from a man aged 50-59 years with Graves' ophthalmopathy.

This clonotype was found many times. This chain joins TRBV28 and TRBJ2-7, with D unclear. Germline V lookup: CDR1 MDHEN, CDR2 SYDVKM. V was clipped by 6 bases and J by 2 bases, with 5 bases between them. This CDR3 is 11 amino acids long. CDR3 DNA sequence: TGTGCCAGCAGCCTAACCTACGAGCAGTACTTC. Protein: CASSLTYEQYF.

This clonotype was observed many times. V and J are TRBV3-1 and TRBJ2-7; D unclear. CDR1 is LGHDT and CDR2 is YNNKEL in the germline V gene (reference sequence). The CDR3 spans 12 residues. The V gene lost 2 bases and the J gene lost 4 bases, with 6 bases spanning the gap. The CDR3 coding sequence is TGTGCCAGCAGCCAATCAGAGTACGAGCAGTACTTC. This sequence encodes CASSQSEYEQYF.

Here the CDR3 reads CATSGRTQETQYF. DNA for the CDR3: TGTGCCACCAGCGGCCGGACCCAAGAGACCCAGTACTTC. V usage is TRBV15 and J usage is TRBJ2-5; D unresolved. V shed 5 bases and J shed 1 base, with 8 bases lying between them. Per germline, CDR1 LNHNV and CDR2 YYDKDF (reference sequence). The CDR3 consists of 13 residues.

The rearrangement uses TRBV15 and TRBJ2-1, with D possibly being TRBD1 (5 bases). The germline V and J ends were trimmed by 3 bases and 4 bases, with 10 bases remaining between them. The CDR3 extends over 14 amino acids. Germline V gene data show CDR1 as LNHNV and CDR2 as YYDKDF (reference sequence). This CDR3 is CATSREKGYNEQFF. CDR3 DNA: TGTGCCACCAGCAGGGAGAAGGGGTACAATGAGCAGTTCTTC.